This T cell receptor beta chain was recorded in a study of low-dose radiotherapy and immunotherapy resistance in tumors. Background on the study: Doses delivered to Cohort 2 were 1 Gy per fraction every two weeks, amounting to 13 Gy over 26 weeks. Each patient was administered nivolumab intravenously at 240 mg, which was a flat dose, every two weeks, along with intravenous ipilimumab at 1 mg/kg every six weeks.

This clonotype showed up just a few times. Both TCRalpha and TCRbeta chains were reverse transcribed with V-gene-specific primers. The TCRs were subjected to amplification over 20 PCR cycles employing a constant-region primer in conjunction with a V-primer adapter. MiXCR, run by TCRdb on the reads, gives a single entry per CDR3 protein. The table includes under 95,000 distinct CDR3 sequences, about a sixth detected once. CDR3 size: 13 residues. Trimming removed 3 bases at V and 5 bases at J, with 10 bases between. Germline V gene data show CDR1 as MGHDK and CDR2 as SYGVNS. Time point defined: before trial treatment. Along with nivolumab and ipilimumab, donors received aspirin, low-dose cyclophosphamide and low-dose radiotherapy.

Sequenced material: PBMCs, taken before treatment. The sequence came from a male donor with prostate cancer. The V gene is TRBV25-1, the J gene TRBJ2-5; D is possibly TRBD2 (6 bases). CDR3 protein: CASSDPSVETQYF. The CDR3 bases are TGTGCCAGCAGTGATCCTAGCGTCGAGACCCAGTACTTC.